This record concerns one T cell receptor (beta chain) sequence. The antigen this receptor binds is unknown. No clone much larger than this one lies a single base away; base qualities are absent. The cohort consisted of 600 or so healthy bone marrow donors. Cohort members were all nominally healthy when sampled, although unrecorded immune exposures were likely present. The donor was CMV seronegative and was included in the group of 352 seronegative cohort members. Each donor provided a peripheral blood sample, and peripheral blood mononuclear cells were used for TCR beta sequencing. The Qiagen DNeasy Blood Extraction Kit was used to extract genomic DNA from the blood cell samples. Libraries were prepared through the immunoSEQ multiplex PCR assay. For the multiplex PCR, a mixture combining 60 forward primers for TCR Vbeta segments and 13 reverse primers for TCR Jbeta segments was used. A multiplex PCR assay on genomic DNA amplified the CDR3 region of rearranged TCR beta genes. The amplified TCR beta libraries were sequenced on the Illumina HiSeq System as 87-base-pair reads. In the original analysis: Across the roughly 600 repertoires, a later analysis counted 78 million or so unique TCR beta chains, roughly 11 million of which were shared by at least two donors. Raw reads were error-corrected and collapsed into unique sequences with a nearest-neighbor algorithm that merged closely related sequences to remove PCR and sequencing errors. To assign V, D and J gene segments, CDR3 sequences were aligned to IMGT reference sequences. Each retained sequence needed at least a six-nucleotide match to both a V gene segment and a J gene segment. A rearrangement was called productive if the CDR3 had no stop codons and remained in frame with V and J, and every other rearrangement was called non-productive. CDR3 was defined according to IMGT convention as the region running from the second conserved V-encoded cysteine to the conserved J-encoded phenylalanine. The earlier analysis of about 640 of the donors excluded any sequence lacking an unambiguous match to a single V gene segment. An earlier analysis of 587 of the donors classified V segments as functional when productive rearrangements were above 56.7% and as segregating when the standard deviation between donors was above 5%. A statistical classification framework was built to diagnose cytomegalovirus status from the catalog of TCR beta chain sequences. In a later analysis, V and J genes were assigned by comparing TCR nucleotide sequences against IMGT/GENE-DB human TR gene sequences. In a later analysis, CDR3 sequences and most-parsimonious VDJ recombination scenarios were assigned using the TCRdist pipeline. In a later analysis, each TCR beta chain was defined by its CDR3 amino acid sequence together with its V-gene family, and reads without a unique V-gene family were excluded. To address suspected cross-contamination and a sequencing artifact, a later analysis removed approximately 600 highly shared, low-generation-probability nucleotide sequences. In a later analysis, a clonal expansion index was calculated for each public chain from normalized within-repertoire ranks of inferred template counts. In a later analysis, generation probabilities were computed with a VDJ recombination model fitted to out-of-frame rearrangements, and the resulting probabilities were checked against IGoR. A later analysis scored TCR-TCR, TCR-HLA and TCR-CMV co-occurrence with hypergeometric tests, applying a repertoire-size bias correction to TCR pairs. In a later analysis, false discovery rates were estimated by permuting HLA or CMV assignments 20 times. A later analysis grouped co-occurring TCRs with DBSCAN, adding TCRdist sequence similarity when clustering within HLA-allele-positive subsets. For co-occurrence clustering, repertoires with fewer than 30,000 or more than 120,000 public chains were excluded, along with 4 to 6 repertoires with anomalous nucleotide sharing. Held by TCRdb, this immuneACCESS table contains in-frame sequences only and omits some clones. Under half of the omission traces to an unresolved V gene where checked; the cause of the rest is unknown. That table gives V, J and clone size, and the DNA gave D and trimming. A total of about 180,000 clones appear in this sample, 80% to 90% of them only once. Of the sample, about 2.4% is held by the ten largest clones.

Between the V and J ends, shortened by 4 bases and 3 bases respectively, the junction contains 11 bases. The germline V gene provides CDR1 SGHDT and CDR2 YYEEEE. Reading from cysteine to phenylalanine, the CDR3 counts 13 amino acids. The retained sequence is limited to the CDR3, 39 bases, with the frame set at the first base. The data were taken from a study of cytomegalovirus exposure and HLA in healthy donors (dated by TCRdb to 2016 to 2017). For the wider study: According to an earlier analysis of several hundred of the donors, about 179 million T cells yielded 120 million or so unique TCR beta sequences and less than 300 Gb of sequence data. An early release that covered about 640 HLA-typed donors contained approximately 320 gigabases of sequencing data and about 93 million unique TCR sequences. Of the 300 to 450 genotyped donors, approximately 80% fell in the genetic ancestry cluster associated with self-reported Caucasian donors. The study aimed to test whether cataloging public T cell receptors could reveal signatures of past pathogen exposure. Using immunosequencing, the study profiled T cell repertoires from 640 or so subjects and related those repertoires to cytomegalovirus serostatus. Along with the roughly 670-subject first cohort, a separate validation cohort of over 90 different subjects was used. High-throughput TCR immunosequencing, statistical association of individual TCRs with disease status, and machine learning were combined to predict cytomegalovirus infection status. A later analysis re-analyzed previously published TCR beta repertoires from about 600 donors and added high-resolution HLA genotyping to study TCR occurrence patterns. The later analysis used no new phenotypic data to find candidate immune exposures, relying instead on TCR beta sequences and their occurrence across donors. To decide whether each TCR beta V gene segment behaved as functional or pseudogenic, an earlier analysis of nearly 600 of the donors relied on high-throughput TCR beta sequencing. Donor age, sex, ethnicity and CMV serostatus were compiled alongside the repertoire data. Genome-wide SNP genotypes for about three fifths of the roughly 700 donors were used in a later genetic analysis, which treated that subset as a discovery cohort. All discovery cohort repertoires had been generated on a single sequencing platform. Both class I and class II loci were covered by HLA typing, at four-digit resolution. Typing coverage varied by locus: about 629-640 donors for A, B, C, DRB1 and DQB1; roughly 500 for DQA1; about 570 for DPA1; fewer than 480 for DPB1. Because of strong linkage in the cohort, roughly five DR-DQ haplotypes were treated as single units for association and clustering. Among under 450 genotyped donors of the cohort, an average of approximately 230,000 unique TCR beta nucleotide sequences were sequenced per donor, 15% to 20% of them non-productive. Study-wide findings and limitations: Because counts were too low, about 18 rarely observed V segments, including chromosome 9 orphons, were excluded from the earlier analysis of 587 of the donors. A further reported finding was that TCR beta sequences accurately predicted the HLA-A and HLA-B alleles for most subjects in the first cohort. In the study, around 150 TCR beta chains were listed as associated with cytomegalovirus. The authors suggested that the approach could potentially be generalized to other disease states and immunological phenotypes. According to a later analysis, parvovirus B19, influenza, CMV and Epstein-Barr virus appeared linked to several top co-occurrence clusters. The classifier was reported to diagnose cytomegalovirus status with high specificity and sensitivity in both the original cohort and the validation cohort. In this cohort, only TCR beta chains were sequenced, and detectable features were limited by the absence of alpha or paired-chain data. Most TCR sequences were observed very rarely across donors, whereas some public TCRs were present in many individuals. According to a later analysis, most CMV-associated TCR beta chains appeared to be HLA-restricted, and the HLA associations seemed to be driven largely by CMV exposure. Linkage disequilibrium might explain the correlated functional status among segregating V segments, but an unknown experimental factor could not be excluded. In a later analysis, the rate of TCR association differed among HLA loci, with DRB1 alleles having the most associated TCRs and HLA-C alleles having the fewest. At a false discovery rate of 0.05, a later analysis linked roughly 17,000 TCR beta sequences to specific HLA alleles. A few of the identified cytomegalovirus-associated TCR beta chains were confirmed in vitro to be specific for cytomegalovirus antigens. Compared with the approximately 720-donor mean, donors in an Asian-associated ancestry cluster had fewer N-insertions in productive TCRs, according to a later genetic analysis. The presence/absence analyses assumed that sequencing depth was roughly uniform across donors, and that assumption may not be true. For the cohort, immune exposure information was limited to CMV serostatus. A group of highly shared sequence variants was considered likely to be a technical artifact of the sequencing pipeline. Some IMGT-functional V segments, including TRBV6-2 and TRBV6-3, could not be distinguished by the 87-base-pair reads and were therefore excluded. HLA typing was unavailable for some donors at each locus, so association tests used only the typed subset. In a later analysis, HLA-associated TCR beta chains were found to be more clonally expanded and to have lower generation probabilities than equally common non-associated chains. In an earlier analysis of about 600 of the donors, most TCR beta V segments appeared in productive rearrangements about 90% or about 30% of the time, broadly matching IMGT annotations. A later genetic analysis associated a missense DCLRE1C variant with V-gene and J-gene trimming of TCR beta chains, and an independent cohort replicated the association. When HLA alleles, especially DR and DQ, strongly co-occurred, attributing TCR associations to individual alleles was difficult.

The chain is made from TRBV5-6 and TRBJ2-7, with the D gene too uncertain to name. The TCR sequence derives from a male donor in good health and CMV-seronegative. The source material was PBMCs. This receptor has the CDR3 CASSADLNYEQYF. Read as DNA, the sequence is TGTGCCAGCAGCGCTGACTTAAACTACGAGCAGTACTTC.